Following are 9 T cell receptor beta chains from one sample sequenced in a study of cytomegalovirus exposure and HLA in healthy donors. Assay used: immunoSEQ multiplex PCR; TCRdb lists only in-frame clones, some missing. Among about 120,000 clones listed, around 88% were seen once. Sequencing was carried out using PBMCs. These receptors were taken from a man aged 18 to 29 in good health and CMV-seronegative.

The chain recombines TRBV18 with TRBJ1-1; D is unresolved. V lost 0 bases, J lost 8 bases, and 13 bases lay in between. Germline V gene sequence: CDR1 KGHSH, CDR2 LQKENI. This CDR3 is built from 14 residues. The CDR3 DNA is TGTGCCAGCTCACCACCCGAGACACGAAAAGAAGCTTTCTTT. It is translated as CASSPPETRKEAFF.

The gene calls are TRBV18 and TRBJ2-7; 11 bases agree with TRBD2. The length of the CDR3 is 14 residues. The germline V gene encodes CDR1 KGHSH and CDR2 LQKENI. V lost 3 bases, J lost 3 bases, and 1 base stayed unmatched. DNA of the CDR3: TGTGCCAGCTCACCGCTAGCGGGGGGCTACGAGCAGTACTTC. Protein product: CASSPLAGGYEQYF.

This clone was counted a single time. V and J are TRBV19 and TRBJ2-1; 7 bases fit TRBD2. The CDR3 spans 15 residues. J gave up 8 bases and V 9 bases, and 16 bases lay outside the gene matches. Per germline, CDR1 LNHDA and CDR2 SQIVND (reference sequence). CDR3 coding DNA: TGTGCCAGCAGAACCGGGACCCCGGGAGGTGATGAGCAGTTCTTC. Encoded protein: CASRTGTPGGDEQFF.

The CDR3 region is CASLDGLADYNEQFF. CDR3 sequence (DNA): TGCGCCAGCCTCGACGGCCTAGCAGACTACAATGAGCAGTTCTTC. The chain links TRBV10-2 to TRBJ2-1; D is perhaps TRBD2 (5 bases). The germline gives CDR1 WSHSY, CDR2 SAAADI. V shed 8 bases and J shed 3 bases, with 17 bases lying between them. This CDR3 comprises 15 residues.

The gene calls are TRBV5-1 and TRBJ2-5; D is ambiguous. Trimming left V 5 bases short and J 1 base short, with 9 bases between. Germline loops: CDR1 SGHRS, CDR2 YFSETQ. CDR3 length: 13 residues. The CDR3 bases are TGCGCCAGCAGGGTGGGCACCCAAGAGACCCAGTACTTC. Translating gives CASRVGTQETQYF.

The chain couples TRBV6-1 to TRBJ1-2, with TRBD1 matching over 9 bases. Germline loops: CDR1 MNHNS, CDR2 SASEGT. The CDR3 has 12 amino acids. Trimming cost V 6 bases and J 9 bases; bases outside gene matches: 5. The DNA of the CDR3 is TGTGCCAGCAGGGGGGACAGGGTACGCTACACCTTC. Translated: CASRGDRVRYTF.

The gene calls are TRBV10-3 and TRBJ1-2; unclear D gene. The CDR3 totals 15 residues. In germline, CDR1 is ENHRY, CDR2 SYGVKD. Trimming cost V 2 bases and J 0 bases, with 10 bases left between them. CDR3 sequence: CAISEGGITNYGYTF. DNA for the CDR3: TGTGCCATCAGTGAGGGCGGAATCACTAACTATGGCTACACCTTC.

V gene TRBV6-1 combines with J gene TRBJ1-2; weak D call: TRBD1 (5 bases). The germline V gene has CDR1 MNHNS and CDR2 SASEGT. Trimming took 1 base from V and 8 from J, leaving 14 bases between them. There are 14 residues in the CDR3. DNA of the CDR3: TGTGCCAGCAGTGAAGTACGGGGGGTCTACGGCTACACCTTC. This gives the protein CASSEVRGVYGYTF.

This chain links TRBV5-1 with TRBJ1-2; TRBD1 agrees at 8 bases. Germline values: CDR1 SGHRS, CDR2 YFSETQ. The CDR3 runs 14 residues. J gave up 7 bases and V 2 bases, and 7 bases lay outside the gene matches. The CDR3 here is CASSFGQGNTGYTF. The CDR3, as DNA: TGCGCCAGCAGCTTTGGACAGGGAAATACTGGCTACACCTTC.